Each of the 10 T cell receptor beta chains below was sequenced from the same sample in a study of T cells in tumors and immune-related adverse events. Assay: immunoSEQ multiplex PCR; the TCRdb copy retains only in-frame clones and omits some. The table includes a few thousand clones, less than 75% detected once. The starting material was gut tissue, obtained from a patient treated with anti-PD-1 therapy. These receptors were obtained from a female donor with metastatic renal cell carcinoma.

The chain employs TRBV4-1 and TRBJ2-7, with unresolved D. The CDR3 sequence is 16 residues long. Germline V gene lookup returns CDR1 MGHRA and CDR2 YSYEKL. Trimming took 0 bases from V and 7 from J, leaving 19 bases between them. The CDR3 DNA reads TGCGCCAGCAGCCAAGATATGACGGTTACTACGAGTGAGCAGTACTTC. This translates into CASSQDMTVTTSEQYF.

DNA for the CDR3: TGTGCCAGCAGTTCCTCCGGGACTAGCGGGAGTGAGCAGTACTTC. Residues: CASSSSGTSGSEQYF. The chain joins TRBV6-5 to TRBJ2-7; 14 bases map to TRBD2. J gave up 7 bases and V 4 bases, and 6 bases lay outside the gene matches. The CDR3 runs to 15 residues. Per germline, CDR1 MNHEY and CDR2 SVGAGI.

This sequence joins TRBV19 and TRBJ1-1; possible D gene TRBD1, 6 bases. CDR3 size: 12 residues. Trimming stripped 9 bases from V and 4 bases from J, with 12 bases between. CDR1 and CDR2 from the germline V gene are LNHDA and SQIVND (reference sequence). CDR3 in DNA: TGTGCCAGCCAAGGGGGGGTCACTGAAGCTTTCTTT. Encoded protein: CASQGGVTEAFF.

The table lists this clone with a few counts. The rearrangement uses TRBV7-7 and TRBJ2-1; 7 bases line up with TRBD2. The ends lost 1 base at V and 9 bases at J; junction bases unmatched: 9. The CDR3 contains 15 residues. The germline gives CDR1 SSHAT, CDR2 FNYEAQ (reference sequence). CDR3 sequence: CASSLGSTGGGEQFF. CDR3 DNA sequence: TGTGCCAGCAGCTTAGGGTCGACGGGAGGTGGTGAGCAGTTCTTC.

This clone was detected once. J is TRBJ2-1 and V is TRBV30, with a weak D call TRBD1 (6 bases). CDR1 and CDR2 (germline): GTSNPN, SVGIG (reference sequence). The CDR3 spans 12 residues. Trimming shortened V by 8 bases and J by 8 bases, and 16 bases separated the two germline ends. The CDR3 sequence is CAGSTGVHEQFF. In DNA form, the CDR3 reads TGTGCCGGGTCGACAGGAGTCCATGAGCAGTTCTTC.

This sequence joins TRBV5-5 and TRBJ1-2; 7 bases map to TRBD1. The V gene's germline CDR1 is SGHKS and CDR2 YYEKEE (reference sequence). With V trimmed by 4 bases and J by 4 bases, 4 bases remained unmatched. The CDR3 length is 13 residues. In nucleotides, the CDR3 is TGTGCCAGCAGCCAGGGGACAGCCTATGGCTACACCTTC. Amino acids: CASSQGTAYGYTF.

The chain links TRBV9 to TRBJ2-1, with D unresolved. The CDR3 spans 16 residues. The germline V and J ends were trimmed by 1 base and 0 bases, with 11 bases remaining between them. From germline, CDR1 is SGDLS and CDR2 YYNGEE. CDR3 in DNA: TGTGCCAGCAGCGTAAGTAGCCGAAGCTCCTACAATGAGCAGTTCTTC. Its protein is CASSVSSRSSYNEQFF.

This clone was counted between two and nine times. The V gene is TRBV28, the J gene TRBJ1-1; no firm D call. The germline V and J ends were trimmed by 7 bases and 4 bases, with 4 bases remaining between them. The CDR3 is 10 amino acids. The germline gives CDR1 MDHEN, CDR2 SYDVKM. The CDR3 coding sequence is TGTGCCAGCATTAGCACTGAAGCTTTCTTT. It translates to CASISTEAFF. Filled out from reference TRBV28 and TRBJ1-1, the complete variable domain reads DVKVTQSSRYLVKRTGEKVFLECVQDMDHENMFWYRQDPGLGLRLIYFSYDVKMKEKGDIPEGYSVSREKKERFSLILESASTNQTSMYLCASISTEAFFGQGTRLTVV.

A few counts support this clone. The chain carries TRBV7-2 and TRBJ2-7, with unresolved D. The CDR3 runs 14 residues. Germline lookup yields CDR1 SGHTA and CDR2 FQGNSA. V lost 1 base to trimming and J lost 0 bases, with 7 bases between them. CDR3 sequence: CASSLDYFSYEQYF. The CDR3 region has the DNA TGTGCCAGCAGCTTAGACTATTTCTCCTACGAGCAGTACTTC.

The V call is TRBV4-2, the J call TRBJ2-7, with 7 bases lining up with TRBD1. Unmatched junction bases numbered 11, after V lost 0 bases and J lost 6 bases. CDR3 length: 16 residues. Germline assignment: CDR1 LGHNA and CDR2 YNFKEQ. As DNA, the CDR3 is TGTGCCAGCAGCCAAGACCCGACAGGGCCGAACTGCGAGCAGTACTTC. Amino acids: CASSQDPTGPNCEQYF.